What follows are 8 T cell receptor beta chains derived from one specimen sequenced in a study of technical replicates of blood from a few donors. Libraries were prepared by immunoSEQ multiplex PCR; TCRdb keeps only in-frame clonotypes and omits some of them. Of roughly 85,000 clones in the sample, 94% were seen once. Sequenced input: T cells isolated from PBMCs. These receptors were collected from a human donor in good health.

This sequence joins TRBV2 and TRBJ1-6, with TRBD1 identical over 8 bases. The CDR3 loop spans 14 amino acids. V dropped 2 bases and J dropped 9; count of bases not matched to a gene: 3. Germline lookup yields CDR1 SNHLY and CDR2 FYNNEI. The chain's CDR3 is CASSEQGAVSPLHF. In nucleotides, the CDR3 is TGTGCCAGCAGTGAACAGGGGGCTGTTTCACCCCTCCACTTT.

Written as DNA, the CDR3 is TGTGCCAGTAGTTACGGCAGGGAGACCCAGTACTTC. Translated, it gives CASSYGRETQYF. The V and J genes are TRBV19 and TRBJ2-5; no firm D call. Trimming took 5 bases from V and 5 from J, leaving 9 bases between them. Germline-derived CDR1 and CDR2 are LNHDA and SQIVND (reference sequence). This CDR3 is built from 12 residues.

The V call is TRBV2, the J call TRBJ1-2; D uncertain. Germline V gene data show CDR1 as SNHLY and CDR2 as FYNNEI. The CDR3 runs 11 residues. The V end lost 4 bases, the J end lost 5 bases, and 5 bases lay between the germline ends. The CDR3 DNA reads TGTGCCAGCAGTGCCCTATATGGCTACACCTTC. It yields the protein CASSALYGYTF.

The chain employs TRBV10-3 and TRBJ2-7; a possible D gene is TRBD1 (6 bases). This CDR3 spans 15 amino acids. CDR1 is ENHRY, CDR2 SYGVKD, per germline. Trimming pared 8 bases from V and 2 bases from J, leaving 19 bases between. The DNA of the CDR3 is TGTGCCATCTCGACAGGACCCCGCCGGGCCTACGAGCAGTACTTC. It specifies CAISTGPRRAYEQYF.

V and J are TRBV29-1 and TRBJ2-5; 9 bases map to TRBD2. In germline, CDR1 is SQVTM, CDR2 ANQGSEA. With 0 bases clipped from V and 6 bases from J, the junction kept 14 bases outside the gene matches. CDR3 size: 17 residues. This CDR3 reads CSVEDRLRTSVVKTQYF. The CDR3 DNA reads TGCAGCGTTGAAGATCGCTTAAGGACTAGCGTTGTGAAGACCCAGTACTTC.

The CDR3 bases are TGTGCCAGCAGTTTGGGACAGGGATACCGACAGCCCCAGCATTTT. Protein sequence: CASSLGQGYRQPQHF. V and J are TRBV28 and TRBJ1-5, with 9 bases that match TRBD1. CDR1 and CDR2 from the germline V gene are MDHEN and SYDVKM. The J segment lost 7 bases and the V segment lost 3 bases, leaving 7 bases of the junction unmatched. The CDR3 sequence is 15 residues long.

CDR3 DNA sequence: TGTGCCAGCAGCCATACTCTCGGGGAGCTGTTTTTT. Translated: CASSHTLGELFF. This sequence joins TRBV14 and TRBJ2-2; the D is unclear. Germline CDR1 and CDR2: SGHDN and FVKESK. This CDR3 comprises 12 residues. Trimming took 3 bases from V and 7 from J, leaving 6 bases between them.

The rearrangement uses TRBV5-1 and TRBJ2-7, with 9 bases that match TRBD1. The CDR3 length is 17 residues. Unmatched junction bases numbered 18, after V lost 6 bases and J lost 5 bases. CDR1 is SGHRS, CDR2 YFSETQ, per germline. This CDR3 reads CASNPENAGTGFDEQYF. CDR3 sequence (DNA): TGCGCCAGCAACCCCGAAAACGCCGGGACAGGGTTCGACGAGCAGTACTTC.